These T cell receptor beta chains were read from a single sample in a study of blood T cell repertoires in COVID-19. Here immunoSEQ multiplex PCR was the method, and the copy in TCRdb shows in-frame clones only, minus some. This table has 65,000 to 85,000 clones, roughly nine tenths appearing once. What was sequenced was peripheral blood. The origin of the receptors is a man aged 50 or older with active COVID-19. Both conserved end residues are part of each CDR3. D genes are given only for firm matches. Size tells how often a clone was seen (once, few, many) or the class of an expanded clone, and some rows leave it out.

TRBV6-5	TRBJ1-2	once	NA	TGTGCCAGCAGTTATTCCGGAGGAGACTCCTATGGCTACACCTTC	CASSYSGGDSYGYTF
TRBV5-1	TRBJ2-5	NA	NA	TGCGCCAGCAGCTTGGAGGGGTTCCCACAAGAGACCCAGTACTTC	CASSLEGFPQETQYF
TRBV2	TRBJ2-1	once	TRBD1	TGTGCCAGCATGCTCAGGACAGGGTCCTACAATGAGCAGTTCTTC	CASMLRTGSYNEQFF
TRBV6-6	TRBJ2-5	NA	TRBD1	TGTGCCAGCAGAGACAAGACAGGGGGATCGGAGACCCAGTACTTC	CASRDKTGGSETQYF
TRBV7-6	TRBJ2-2	NA	TRBD1	TGTGCCAGCAGCTTAGCAGGGGGCGCGACCGGGGAGCTGTTTTTT	CASSLAGGATGELFF
TRBV7-8	TRBJ1-1	NA	NA	TGTGCCAGCAGTACTGGGAGGGGGGAGAGAGGTGAAGCTTTCTTT	CASSTGRGERGEAFF
TRBV29-1	TRBJ1-1	NA	NA	TGCAGCGTTGAAGATGGGCAGGTCAACACTGAAGCTTTCTTT	CSVEDGQVNTEAFF
TRBV10-3	TRBJ2-5	NA	TRBD2	TGTGCCATCAGTCTAGCGGGGGGACAAGAGACCCAGTACTTC	CAISLAGGQETQYF
TRBV6-5	TRBJ2-7	NA	TRBD2	TGTGCCAGCAGAAAATCGAGCGGGAGTCTCGAGCAGTACTTC	CASRKSSGSLEQYF
TRBV12-3/TRBV12-4	TRBJ1-5	NA	NA	TGTGCCAGCAGTTTGACGGGGAATGGGCCCCAGCATTTT	CASSLTGNGPQHF
TRBV10-1	TRBJ1-2	NA	NA	TGCGCCAGCAGCCCTAAGTGGGCAGGGGTAGATGGCTACACCTTC	CASSPKWAGVDGYTF
TRBV18	TRBJ1-6	NA	TRBD1	TGTGCCAGCTCACCAGGGACAGGGGAGAATTCACCCCTCCACTTT	CASSPGTGENSPLHF
TRBV7-3	TRBJ2-1	once	TRBD1	TGTGCCAGCAGCGTACCGGGACAGGGGAGGGACAATGAGCAGTTCTTC	CASSVPGQGRDNEQFF
TRBV28	TRBJ2-7	NA	TRBD1	TGTGCCAGCCTTTTCGACAGGGGCTACGAGCAGTACTTC	CASLFDRGYEQYF
TRBV4-1	TRBJ2-1	once	NA	TGCGCCAGCAGCCAAGTTAGCGGACACAATGAGCAGTTCTTC	CASSQVSGHNEQFF
TRBV2	TRBJ1-2	NA	TRBD1	TGTGCCAGCAGCGGGGACAGGTCTAACTATGGCTACACCTTC	CASSGDRSNYGYTF
TRBV27	TRBJ2-3	NA	NA	TGTGCCAGCAGTTTATCCGGGACAATCGCAGATACGCAGTATTTT	CASSLSGTIADTQYF
TRBV27	TRBJ1-1	NA	TRBD1	TGTGCCAGCAGCCCGGGACAGGGGGGATGGAGCACTGAAGCTTTCTTT	CASSPGQGGWSTEAFF
TRBV5-1	TRBJ2-5	NA	NA	TGCGCCAGCAGCTTTGGCGGGGGCTTCTTAGCGACCCAGTACTTC	CASSFGGGFLATQYF
TRBV3-1/TRBV3-2	TRBJ1-6	NA	NA	TGTGCCAGCAGCCAGACAAACTATAATTCACCCCTCCACTTT	CASSQTNYNSPLHF
TRBV16	TRBJ2-3	NA	NA	TGTGCCAGTCGGCCCCCGGGAGATACGCAGTATTTT	CASRPPGDTQYF
TRBV7-3	TRBJ2-2	NA	TRBD2	TGTGCCAGCAGCTCTACCCGAGGAGCGGGAGAGACCGGGGAGCTGTTTTTT	CASSSTRGAGETGELFF
TRBV18	TRBJ2-3	NA	NA	TGTGCCAGCTCACGTGAACAGGGTTTCACAGATACGCAGTATTTT	CASSREQGFTDTQYF
TRBV5-4	TRBJ2-3	once	NA	TGTGCCAGCAGCTTGGTCCCCCTTTACACAGATACGCAGTATTTT	CASSLVPLYTDTQYF
TRBV3-1/TRBV3-2	TRBJ2-5	NA	NA	TGTGCCAGCAGCCAAATCTCTCAAGAGACCCAGTACTTC	CASSQISQETQYF
TRBV4-3	TRBJ2-7	few	NA	TGCGCCAGCAGCCAAGAAGCGGGCCTCTCCTACGAGCAGTACTTC	CASSQEAGLSYEQYF
TRBV27	TRBJ2-7	NA	TRBD1	TGTGCCAGCAGTTCCGCGGACAGGGTCGGCGAGCAGTACTTC	CASSSADRVGEQYF
TRBV18	TRBJ1-3	NA	NA	TGTGCCAGCTCACCATCCGGGAACTCTGGAAACACCATATATTTT	CASSPSGNSGNTIYF
TRBV18	TRBJ2-6	NA	TRBD2	TGTGCCAGCTCACCTAGACTAGCGGGGGGCAGTGGGGCCAACGTCCTGACTTTC	CASSPRLAGGSGANVLTF
TRBV10-3	TRBJ2-3	NA	TRBD2	TGTGCCATCACGACTAGCGGCACAGATACGCAGTATTTT	CAITTSGTDTQYF
TRBV9	TRBJ1-1	NA	TRBD1	TGTGCCAGCAGCGTAGTGTCGCGTTGGACAGGGGGAAACACTGAAGCTTTCTTT	CASSVVSRWTGGNTEAFF
TRBV12-3/TRBV12-4	TRBJ1-2	NA	NA	TGTGCCAGCAGTTTGTTCCAGGGAGGCTACACCTTC	CASSLFQGGYTF
TRBV6-6	TRBJ1-4	NA	NA	TGTGCCAGCAACCTACAGGCGATTAATGAAAAACTGTTTTTT	CASNLQAINEKLFF